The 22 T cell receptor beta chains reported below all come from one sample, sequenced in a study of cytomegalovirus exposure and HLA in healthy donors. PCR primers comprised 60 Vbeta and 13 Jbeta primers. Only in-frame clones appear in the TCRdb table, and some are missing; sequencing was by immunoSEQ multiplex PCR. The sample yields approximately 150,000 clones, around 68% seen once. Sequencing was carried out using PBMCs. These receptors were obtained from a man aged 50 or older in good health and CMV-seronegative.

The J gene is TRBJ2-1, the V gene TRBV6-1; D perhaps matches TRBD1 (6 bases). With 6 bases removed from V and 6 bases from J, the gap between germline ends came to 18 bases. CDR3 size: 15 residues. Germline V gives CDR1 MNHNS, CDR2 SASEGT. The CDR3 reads CASSPQGEFGNEQFF. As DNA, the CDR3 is TGTGCCAGCAGCCCACAGGGAGAGTTTGGCAATGAGCAGTTCTTC.

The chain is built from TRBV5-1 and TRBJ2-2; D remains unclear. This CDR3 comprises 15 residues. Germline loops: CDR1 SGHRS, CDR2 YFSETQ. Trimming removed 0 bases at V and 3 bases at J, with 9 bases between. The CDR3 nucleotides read TGCGCCAGCAGCTTGGCAGGTCGTTACACCGGGGAGCTGTTTTTT. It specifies CASSLAGRYTGELFF.

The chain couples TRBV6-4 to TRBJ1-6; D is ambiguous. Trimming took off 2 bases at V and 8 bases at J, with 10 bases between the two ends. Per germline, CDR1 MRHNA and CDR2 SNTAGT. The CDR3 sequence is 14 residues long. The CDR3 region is CASSDAGLDSPLHF. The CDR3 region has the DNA TGTGCCAGCAGTGACGCGGGGTTGGATTCACCCCTCCACTTT.

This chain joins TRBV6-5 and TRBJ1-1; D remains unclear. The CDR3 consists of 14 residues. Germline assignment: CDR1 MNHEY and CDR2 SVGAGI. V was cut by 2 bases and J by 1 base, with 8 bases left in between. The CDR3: CASSYGRENTEAFF. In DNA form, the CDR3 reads TGTGCCAGCAGTTACGGGCGGGAGAACACTGAAGCTTTCTTT.

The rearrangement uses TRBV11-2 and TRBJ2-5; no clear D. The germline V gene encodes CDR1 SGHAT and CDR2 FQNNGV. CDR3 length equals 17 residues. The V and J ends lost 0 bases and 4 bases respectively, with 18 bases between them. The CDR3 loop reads CASSLDRTATRRETQYF. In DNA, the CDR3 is TGTGCCAGCAGCTTAGATCGAACAGCCACCCGGCGAGAGACCCAGTACTTC.

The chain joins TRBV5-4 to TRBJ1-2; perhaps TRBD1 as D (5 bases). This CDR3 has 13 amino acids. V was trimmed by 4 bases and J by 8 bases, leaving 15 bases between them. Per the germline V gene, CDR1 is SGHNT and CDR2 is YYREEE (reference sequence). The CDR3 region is CASSDNRKSGYTF. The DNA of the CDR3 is TGTGCCAGCAGCGACAACAGGAAAAGCGGCTACACCTTC.

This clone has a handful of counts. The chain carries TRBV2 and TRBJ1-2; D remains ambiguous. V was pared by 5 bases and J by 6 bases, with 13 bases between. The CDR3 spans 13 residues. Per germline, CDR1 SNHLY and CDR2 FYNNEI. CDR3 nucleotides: TGTGCCAGCAGTATTCTGGAGGTCAATGGCTACACCTTC. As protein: CASSILEVNGYTF.

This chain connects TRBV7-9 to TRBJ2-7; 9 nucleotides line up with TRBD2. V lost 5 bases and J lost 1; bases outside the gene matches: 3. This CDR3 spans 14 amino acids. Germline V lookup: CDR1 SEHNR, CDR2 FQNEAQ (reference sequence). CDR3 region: CASSRLADSYEQYF. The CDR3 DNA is TGTGCCAGCAGCCGACTAGCGGATTCCTACGAGCAGTACTTC.

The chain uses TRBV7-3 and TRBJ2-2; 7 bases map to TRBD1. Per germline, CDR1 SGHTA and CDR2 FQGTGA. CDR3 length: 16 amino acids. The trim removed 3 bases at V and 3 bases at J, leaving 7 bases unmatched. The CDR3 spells CASSLWDSSYTGELFF. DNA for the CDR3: TGTGCCAGCAGCTTGTGGGACAGCTCTTACACCGGGGAGCTGTTTTTT.

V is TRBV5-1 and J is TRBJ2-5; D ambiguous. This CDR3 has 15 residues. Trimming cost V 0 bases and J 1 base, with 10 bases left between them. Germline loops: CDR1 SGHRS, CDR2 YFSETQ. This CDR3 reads CASSLASGFQETQYF. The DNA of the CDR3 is TGCGCCAGCAGCTTGGCCTCGGGTTTCCAAGAGACCCAGTACTTC.

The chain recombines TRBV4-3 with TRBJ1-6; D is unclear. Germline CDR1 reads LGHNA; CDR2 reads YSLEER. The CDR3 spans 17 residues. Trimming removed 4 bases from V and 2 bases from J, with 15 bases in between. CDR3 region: CASSLKTEPTYNSPLHF. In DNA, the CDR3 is TGCGCCAGCAGCCTGAAGACTGAACCGACCTATAATTCACCCCTCCACTTT.

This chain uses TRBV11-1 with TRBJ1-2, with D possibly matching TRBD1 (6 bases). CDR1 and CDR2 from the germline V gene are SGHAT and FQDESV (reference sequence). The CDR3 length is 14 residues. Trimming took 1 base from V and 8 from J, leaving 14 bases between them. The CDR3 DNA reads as TGTGCCAGCAGCTTAGGTGAGACAGGTGGCGGCTACACCTTC. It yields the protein CASSLGETGGGYTF.

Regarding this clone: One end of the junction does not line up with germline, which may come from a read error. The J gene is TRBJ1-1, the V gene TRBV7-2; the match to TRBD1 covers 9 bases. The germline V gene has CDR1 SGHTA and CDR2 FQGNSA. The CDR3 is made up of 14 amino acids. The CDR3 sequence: CASRQGASNTEDFF. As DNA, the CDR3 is TGTGCCAGCAGACAGGGGGCGTCGAACACTGAAGATTTCTTT. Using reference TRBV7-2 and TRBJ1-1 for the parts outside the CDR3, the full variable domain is GAGVSQSPSNKVTEKGKDVELRCDPISGHTALYWYRQSLGQGLEFLIYFQGNSAPDKSGLPSDRFSAERTGGSVSTLTIQRTQQEDSAVYLCASRQGASNTEDFFGQGTRLTVV.

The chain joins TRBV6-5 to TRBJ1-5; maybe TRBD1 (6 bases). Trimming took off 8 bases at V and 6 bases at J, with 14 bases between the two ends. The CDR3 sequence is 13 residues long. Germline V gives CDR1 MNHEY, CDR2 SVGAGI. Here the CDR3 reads CASRGGGGQPQHF. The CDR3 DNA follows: TGTGCCAGCCGGGGAGGGGGGGGTCAGCCCCAGCATTTT.

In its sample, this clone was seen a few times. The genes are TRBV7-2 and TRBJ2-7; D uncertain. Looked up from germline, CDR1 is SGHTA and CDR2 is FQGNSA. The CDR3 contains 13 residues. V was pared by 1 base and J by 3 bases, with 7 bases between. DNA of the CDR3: TGTGCCAGCAGCTTAGACCCTATCTACGAGCAGTACTTC. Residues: CASSLDPIYEQYF.

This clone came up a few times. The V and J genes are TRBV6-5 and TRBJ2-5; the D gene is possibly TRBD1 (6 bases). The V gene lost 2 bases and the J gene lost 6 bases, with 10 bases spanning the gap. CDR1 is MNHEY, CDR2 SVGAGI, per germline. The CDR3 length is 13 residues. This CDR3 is CASSYTGYQTQYF. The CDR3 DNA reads TGTGCCAGCAGTTACACAGGGTACCAGACCCAGTACTTC.

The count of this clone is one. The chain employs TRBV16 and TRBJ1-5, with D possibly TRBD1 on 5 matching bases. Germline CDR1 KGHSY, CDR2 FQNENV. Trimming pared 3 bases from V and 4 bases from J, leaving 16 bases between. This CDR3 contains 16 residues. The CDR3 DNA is TGTGCCAGCAGCCAGGCTGATCGGGGGGGAAATCAGCCCCAGCATTTT. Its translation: CASSQADRGGNQPQHF.

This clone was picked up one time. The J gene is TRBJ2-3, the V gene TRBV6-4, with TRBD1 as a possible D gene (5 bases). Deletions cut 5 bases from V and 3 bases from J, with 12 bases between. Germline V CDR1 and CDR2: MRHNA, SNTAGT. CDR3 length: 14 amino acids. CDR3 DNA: TGTGCCAGCAGTCAAATACCAGGGACAGATACGCAGTATTTT. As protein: CASSQIPGTDTQYF.

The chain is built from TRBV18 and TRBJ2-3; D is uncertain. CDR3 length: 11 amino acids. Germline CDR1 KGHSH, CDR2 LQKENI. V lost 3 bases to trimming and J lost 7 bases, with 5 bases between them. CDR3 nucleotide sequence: TGTGCCAGCTCACCCTTAAATACGCAGTATTTT. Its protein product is CASSPLNTQYF.

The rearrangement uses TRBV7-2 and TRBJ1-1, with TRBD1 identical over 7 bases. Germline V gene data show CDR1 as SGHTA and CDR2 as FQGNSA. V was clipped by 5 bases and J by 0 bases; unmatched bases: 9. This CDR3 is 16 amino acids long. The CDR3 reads CASSLLGTVMNTEAFF. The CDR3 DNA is TGTGCCAGCAGCCTCCTGGGGACAGTCATGAACACTGAAGCTTTCTTT.

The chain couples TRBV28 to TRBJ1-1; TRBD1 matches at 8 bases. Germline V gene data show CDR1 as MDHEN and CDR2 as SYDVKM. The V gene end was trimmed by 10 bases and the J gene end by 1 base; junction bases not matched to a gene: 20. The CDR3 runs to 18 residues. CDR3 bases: TGTGCCACCAAATCCTCTGGGCCAGGGGGCTACGAGAACACTGAAGCTTTCTTT. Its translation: CATKSSGPGGYENTEAFF.

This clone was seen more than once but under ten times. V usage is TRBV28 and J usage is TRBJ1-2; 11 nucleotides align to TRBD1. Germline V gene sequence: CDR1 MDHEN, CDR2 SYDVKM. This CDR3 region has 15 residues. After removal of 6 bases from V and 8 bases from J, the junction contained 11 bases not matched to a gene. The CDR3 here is CASSYGGTGGRGYTF. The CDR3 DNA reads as TGTGCCAGCAGCTATGGGGGGACAGGGGGTCGCGGCTACACCTTC.